These 26 T cell receptor beta chains came from one sample sequenced in a study of CD8 T cells in ankylosing spondylitis. Antigen specificity for these receptors is unknown. In TCRdb, the 5' RACE reads were re-called with MiXCR into one record per CDR3 protein. The sample has fewer than 750,000 distinct CDR3 sequences, 15% to 20% seen once. Study outcomes and limitations: A TCR beta motif of fewer than ten highly homologous variants seemed to mark ankylosing spondylitis blood.

Sequencing used blood, either unsorted or a sorted T cell fraction (not recorded which). The receptors here all came from a male donor with ankylosing spondylitis.

V gene TRBV12-3 or TRBV12-4 combines with J gene TRBJ2-1; 11 positions match TRBD2. V dropped 2 bases and J dropped 5; count of bases not matched to a gene: 8. The CDR3 length is 17 residues. Here the CDR3 DNA reads TGTGCCAGCAGTTTACGAGGACTAGCGGGTCACCACAATGAGCAGTTCTTC. As protein: CASSLRGLAGHHNEQFF.

The chain couples TRBV4-1 to TRBJ2-1; TRBD1 is a possible D gene (6 bases). Trimming took off 1 base at V and 8 bases at J, with 12 bases between the two ends. The germline gives CDR1 MGHRA, CDR2 YSYEKL. CDR3 length: 14 residues. CDR3 in amino acids: CASSQGTVDDEQFF. In DNA, the CDR3 is TGCGCCAGCAGCCAAGGGACAGTCGACGATGAGCAGTTCTTC.

This clonotype appeared a few times. The J gene is TRBJ2-5, the V gene TRBV20-1, with a tentative D call TRBD2 (6 bases). The V end was cut by 3 bases, the J end by 7 bases, with 12 bases between. Germline V gene data show CDR1 as DFQATT and CDR2 as SNEGSKA (reference sequence). The CDR3 has 12 amino acids. DNA for the CDR3: TGCAGTGCTAGTGGGTTAGCGGCGACCCAGTACTTC. As protein: CSASGLAATQYF.

CDR3 nucleotide sequence: TGTGCCAGCAGTTTCAGCGGTGGAAGGGAAAAACTGTTTTTT. Translation: CASSFSGGREKLFF. V usage is TRBV27 and J usage is TRBJ1-4; D not resolved. Trimming took off 3 bases at V and 8 bases at J, with 13 bases between the two ends. Germline V gene sequence: CDR1 MNHEY, CDR2 SMNVEV (reference sequence). This CDR3 has 14 amino acids.

A few counts support this clonotype. The V gene is TRBV5-6, the J gene TRBJ2-1; TRBD1 aligns across 11 bases. From germline, CDR1 is SGHDT and CDR2 YYEEEE. With 4 bases clipped from V and 2 bases from J, the junction kept 5 bases outside the gene matches. This CDR3 has 16 amino acids. The CDR3 reads CASSPGTGGPYNEQFF. In DNA form, the CDR3 reads TGTGCCAGCAGCCCCGGGACAGGGGGACCCTACAATGAGCAGTTCTTC.

In this sample, this clonotype turned up once. The V call is TRBV4-1, the J call TRBJ2-2; 16 bases align to TRBD2. The J segment lost 1 base and the V segment lost 6 bases, leaving 8 bases of the junction unmatched. CDR1 is MGHRA and CDR2 is YSYEKL in the germline V gene. This CDR3 contains 19 residues. The CDR3 nucleotides are TGCGCCAGCAGGAGGGTGGGGACTAGCGGGAGGGGGAACACCGGGGAGCTGTTTTTT. Protein product: CASRRVGTSGRGNTGELFF.

In its sample, this clonotype was seen a few times. The chain employs TRBV20-1 and TRBJ2-1, with 9 bases lining up with TRBD1. The V gene's germline CDR1 is DFQATT and CDR2 SNEGSKA (reference sequence). This CDR3 region has 14 residues. The V segment lost 7 bases and the J segment 5 bases; nucleotides outside the gene matches: 9. The CDR3 loop reads CSVVNRGPNNEQFF. CDR3 DNA sequence: TGCAGTGTGGTTAACAGGGGGCCTAACAATGAGCAGTTCTTC.

The chain joins TRBV15 to TRBJ1-6; D uncertain. The CDR3 contains 17 residues. Trimming stripped 4 bases from V and 1 base from J, with 14 bases between. In germline, CDR1 is LNHNV, CDR2 YYDKDF (reference sequence). In nucleotides, the CDR3 is TGTGCCACCAGCATAGAGCTCCAGGATTCCTATAATTCACCCCTCCACTTT. It encodes CATSIELQDSYNSPLHF.

This clonotype was counted only a few times. The chain has TRBV7-2 and TRBJ2-1, with TRBD2 matching 15 bases. The germline CDR1 and CDR2 sequences are SGHTA and FQGNSA. V lost 5 bases to trimming and J lost 12 bases; unmatched junction nucleotides: 5. The CDR3 runs 14 residues. The CDR3 here is CASSTGTSGGWQFF. The CDR3 DNA reads TGTGCCAGCAGCACCGGGACTAGCGGGGGGTGGCAGTTCTTC.

This clonotype has more than one count but fewer than ten. The chain uses TRBV19 and TRBJ2-2; 11 bases match TRBD2. After removal of 4 bases from V and 5 bases from J, the junction contained 6 bases not matched to a gene. Germline lookup yields CDR1 LNHDA and CDR2 SQIVND (reference sequence). This CDR3 comprises 16 residues. The CDR3 region has the DNA TGTGCCAGTAGTAAACTAGCGGGAGCTCTGACCGGGGAGCTGTTTTTT. Translation: CASSKLAGALTGELFF.

There are many counts of this clonotype. The chain uses TRBV5-1 and TRBJ2-1; 12 bases map to TRBD2. This CDR3 is 17 amino acids long. Germline CDR1 reads SGHRS; CDR2 reads YFSETQ. J was trimmed by 6 bases and V by 0 bases; bases with no gene match: 7. The CDR3 reads CASSLEASGGAVNEQFF. CDR3 nucleotide sequence: TGCGCCAGCAGCTTGGAGGCTAGCGGGGGGGCCGTCAATGAGCAGTTCTTC.

The chain combines TRBV3-1 with TRBJ2-3, with TRBD2 matching over 8 bases. Germline V gene lookup returns CDR1 LGHDT and CDR2 YNNKEL (reference sequence). The junction had 3 bases not matched to a gene; V was cut back by 3 bases and J by 4 bases. This CDR3 has 14 amino acids. For the CDR3, the DNA is TGTGCCAGCAGCCAGGTACTAGCGGCAGATACGCAGTATTTT. Translation: CASSQVLAADTQYF.

The V call is TRBV19, the J call TRBJ1-1; D is possibly TRBD1 (5 bases). CDR3 length: 17 residues. Looked up from germline, CDR1 is LNHDA and CDR2 is SQIVND (reference sequence). V was trimmed by 5 bases and J by 6 bases, leaving 25 bases between them. The CDR3, as DNA: TGTGCCAGTAGTCTGCCGGGGGAGGGCTGGAGAGGCGCTGAAGCTTTCTTT. It yields the protein CASSLPGEGWRGAEAFF. The variable domain in full, completed from reference TRBV19 and TRBJ1-1, reads DGGITQSPKYLFRKEGQNVTLSCEQNLNHDAMYWYRQDPGQGLRLIYYSQIVNDFQKGDIAEGYSVSREKKESFPLTVTSAQKNPTAFYLCASSLPGEGWRGAEAFFGQGTRLTVV.

In its sample, this clonotype was seen a few times. This chain joins TRBV12-3 or TRBV12-4 and TRBJ1-1, with a possible D match to TRBD1 (5 bases). The CDR3 totals 13 residues. With 2 bases removed from V and 8 bases from J, the gap between germline ends came to 12 bases. The CDR3 nucleotides are TGTGCCAGCAGTTTACCGGTGGCAGGGGAAGCTTTCTTT. Its protein is CASSLPVAGEAFF.

V and J are TRBV5-1 and TRBJ1-1; 10 bases align to TRBD1. The germline gives CDR1 SGHRS, CDR2 YFSETQ. V shed 3 bases and J 3 bases; nucleotides not matched to a gene: 2. This CDR3 region has 14 residues. The CDR3 reads CASSSDRGYTEAFF. The DNA for the CDR3 is TGCGCCAGCAGCTCGGACAGGGGGTACACTGAAGCTTTCTTT.

This clonotype was seen a handful of times. J is TRBJ2-2 and V is TRBV20-1; TRBD2 might be the D (5 bases). The CDR3 is 12 amino acids. Trimming took off 7 bases at V and 6 bases at J, with 12 bases between the two ends. Germline CDR1 is DFQATT and CDR2 is SNEGSKA (reference sequence). CDR3 nucleotides: TGCAGTGGGTGGGAGCATCCCGGGGAGCTGTTTTTT. Translation gives CSGWEHPGELFF.

This clonotype has just one count. The chain joins TRBV7-6 to TRBJ2-7; tentative D call: TRBD1 (6 bases). Trimming shortened V by 5 bases and J by 1 base, and 12 bases separated the two germline ends. CDR1 SGHVS and CDR2 FNYEAQ come from the germline V gene. This CDR3 spans 14 amino acids. Here the CDR3 reads CASSPGEWSYEQYF. The CDR3 DNA is TGTGCCAGCAGCCCAGGGGAGTGGTCCTACGAGCAGTACTTC.

This clonotype was seen more than once but under ten times. The genes are TRBV12-3 or TRBV12-4 and TRBJ2-5; D gene uncertain. V was shortened by 5 bases and J by 4 bases, with 20 bases between the two germline ends. The CDR3 is made up of 16 amino acids. The CDR3 DNA sequence: TGTGCCAGCAGTCCCTACCCCCGGGCCAAGTCAGAGACCCAGTACTTC. Translating gives CASSPYPRAKSETQYF.

The gene calls are TRBV11-1 and TRBJ1-4; no definite D call. The CDR3 runs 12 residues. Trimming shortened V by 1 base and J by 5 bases, and 2 bases separated the two germline ends. Germline CDR1 reads SGHAT; CDR2 reads FQDESV (reference sequence). DNA of the CDR3: TGTGCCAGCAGCTTAGAAAATGAAAAACTGTTTTTT. Its translation is CASSLENEKLFF.

The V gene is TRBV3-1, the J gene TRBJ2-1, with TRBD2 as a possible D gene (6 bases). Trimming left V 1 base short and J 6 bases short, with 13 bases between. This CDR3 is 15 amino acids long. The germline CDR1 and CDR2 sequences are LGHDT and YNNKEL (reference sequence). As DNA, the CDR3 is TGTGCCAGCAGCCAAGTCGCGGGGCTGAGCAATGAGCAGTTCTTC. It is translated as CASSQVAGLSNEQFF.

This sequence joins TRBV20-1 and TRBJ2-1; 8 bases align to TRBD1. With 0 bases clipped from V and 8 bases from J, the junction kept 6 bases outside the gene matches. The germline CDR1 and CDR2 sequences are DFQATT and SNEGSKA (reference sequence). CDR3 length: 14 residues. CDR3 bases: TGCAGTGCTAGAGATACCAGGGGGCACCATGAGCAGTTCTTC. Protein: CSARDTRGHHEQFF.

This clonotype appeared a few times. V usage is TRBV20-1 and J usage is TRBJ2-1; no reliable D call. This CDR3 has 15 residues. Looked up from germline, CDR1 is DFQATT and CDR2 is SNEGSKA (reference sequence). V was cut by 1 base and J by 1 base, with 11 bases left in between. Here the CDR3 DNA reads TGCAGTGCTAGAGGGCTAGAAGTGTCCTACAATGAGCAGTTCTTC. Its translation: CSARGLEVSYNEQFF.

This clonotype appeared a few times. This rearrangement joins TRBV29-1 to TRBJ2-1; D is possibly TRBD2 (5 bases). The CDR3 runs 12 residues. V was trimmed by 3 bases and J by 4 bases, leaving 7 bases between them. The germline V gene encodes CDR1 SQVTM and CDR2 ANQGSEA. The chain's CDR3 is CSVERVYNEQFF. CDR3 nucleotides: TGCAGCGTTGAGCGGGTGTACAATGAGCAGTTCTTC.

The genes are TRBV20-1 and TRBJ1-5; D is undetermined. V gave up 0 bases and J gave up 0 bases, with 9 bases separating them. The germline gives CDR1 DFQATT, CDR2 SNEGSKA (reference sequence). There are 15 residues in the CDR3. The CDR3 nucleotides read TGCAGTGCTAGAGAGTTAGGAAATAGCAATCAGCCCCAGCATTTT. This gives the protein CSARELGNSNQPQHF.

The V call is TRBV12-3 or TRBV12-4, the J call TRBJ1-2; D possibly corresponds to TRBD1 (6 bases). The V end lost 3 bases, the J end lost 8 bases, and 13 bases lay between the germline ends. The CDR3 extends over 13 amino acids. The CDR3 DNA sequence: TGTGCCAGCAGTTTCGGCAGGGGTGGAGGCTACACCTTC. Translated, it gives CASSFGRGGGYTF.

The chain uses TRBV30 and TRBJ2-5; possibly TRBD1 for D (6 bases). The V end was cut by 2 bases, the J end by 2 bases, with 18 bases between. CDR3 size: 16 residues. Germline V gene lookup returns CDR1 GTSNPN and CDR2 SVGIG (reference sequence). The CDR3 DNA follows: TGTGCCTGGAGTCCCCGGGGCAGGGGATCGCAAGAGACCCAGTACTTC. Encoded protein: CAWSPRGRGSQETQYF.